This TCR beta chain was identified during a study of T-cell memory formation after mild COVID-19. Amplification by 5'RACE using constant-segment primers produced TCR alpha and TCR beta cDNA libraries that carried sample barcodes and UMIs. One entry per CDR3 protein, called by TCRdb with MiXCR from the 5' RACE reads. The data contain over 150,000 distinct CDR3 sequences, less than 20% of them singletons. Germline values: CDR1 DFQATT, CDR2 SNEGSKA (reference sequence). This CDR3 spans 16 amino acids. V gave up 3 bases and J gave up 4 bases; unmatched junction bases: 9. This clonotype was seen only a few times.

The chain combines TRBV20-1 with TRBJ2-2; 9 bases map to TRBD2. This TCR derives from a man between 18 and 35 years old who had mild COVID-19 (a few samples of this study predate the infection). Cell type and time point are not known. The sequenced material came from PBMCs or a T cell subset sorted from them (not recorded which). The DNA for the CDR3 is TGCAGTGCTAGCGGCCCTAGCGGGGCGGGCACCGGGGAGCTGTTTTTT. It is translated as CSASGPSGAGTGELFF.